These T cell receptor beta chains were read from a single sample in a study of T-cell reconstitution after alpha-beta-depleted transplantation in children. MiXCR, run by TCRdb on the PCR reads, gives a single entry per CDR3 protein. The repertoire holds approximately 250,000 distinct CDR3 sequences, with 7.5% to 10% as singletons. The sequencing here drew on PBMCs from the stem cell graft donor, taken from the stem cell graft. Receptors originate from a human donor who donated a stem cell graft to a child with SCID. Both conserved end residues are part of each CDR3. Each record gives: D gene, J gene, V gene, clone size, CDR3 protein, CDR3 DNA. The D gene is left open where the match is weak. Expanded clones get a size class; other rows say once, few or many, or leave the size out.

>-|TRBJ2-1|TRBV20-1|many
CSARGGGAQSYNEQFF
TGCAGTGCTAGGGGGGGAGGTGCCCAGTCCTACAATGAGCAGTTCTTC
>TRBD2|TRBJ2-1|TRBV5-1|many
CASSHGLAGGSSYNEQFF
TGCGCCAGCAGCCACGGACTAGCGGGGGGGAGCTCCTACAATGAGCAGTTCTTC
>-|TRBJ1-2|TRBV20-1|few
CSARAARAGENGYTF
TGCAGTGCTAGAGCCGCCCGCGCAGGGGAGAATGGCTACACCTTC
>-|TRBJ2-4|TRBV7-9|many
CASSFTTVAKNIQYF
TGTGCCAGCAGCTTTACGACAGTAGCCAAAAACATTCAGTACTTC
>-|TRBJ2-1|TRBV20-1|many
CSARWNEQFF
TGCAGTGCTAGATGGAATGAGCAGTTCTTC
>-|TRBJ1-1|TRBV18|many
CASSFGRTAEAFF
TGTGCCAGCTCCTTCGGGCGGACGGCGGAAGCTTTCTTT
>-|TRBJ1-1|TRBV9|many
CASSVVGGLNTEAFF
TGTGCCAGCAGCGTAGTTGGGGGGCTGAACACTGAAGCTTTCTTT
>-|TRBJ2-5|TRBV30|-
CAWSSGVETQYF
TGTGCCTGGAGTTCGGGGGTGGAGACCCAGTACTTC
>TRBD2|TRBJ2-3|TRBV20-1|few
CRPSGGVTDTQYF
TGCAGACCTAGCGGGGGCGTCACAGATACGCAGTATTTT
>-|TRBJ1-1|TRBV12-3/TRBV12-4|many
CASSLKGVGTEAFF
TGTGCCAGCAGTCTCAAGGGGGTGGGGACTGAAGCTTTCTTT
>-|TRBJ2-4|TRBV21-1|many
CASSRVYRALAKNIQYF
TGTGCCAGCAGCCGAGTTTACAGGGCTCTAGCCAAAAACATTCAGTACTTC
>-|TRBJ1-2|TRBV7-2|many
CASSTQSGITNYGYTF
TGTGCCAGCAGCACTCAGAGTGGCATAACTAACTATGGCTACACCTTC
>-|TRBJ1-2|TRBV5-5|many
CASSLLYGYTF
TGTGCCAGCAGCTTGCTGTATGGCTACACCTTC
>-|TRBJ1-2|TRBV5-6|many
CASSPDRRNYGYTF
TGTGCCAGCAGCCCAGACAGACGTAACTATGGCTACACCTTC
>-|TRBJ1-1|TRBV30|-
CAWRRPVPGRNTEAFF
TGTGCCTGGAGACGCCCAGTTCCGGGAAGGAACACTGAAGCTTTCTTT
>-|TRBJ2-7|TRBV18|-
CASSPPEWDSYEQYF
TGTGCCAGCTCACCACCCGAGTGGGATTCGTACGAGCAGTACTTC
>-|TRBJ1-1|TRBV29-1|many
CSGMGGNTEAFF
TGCAGCGGGATGGGGGGGAACACTGAAGCTTTCTTT
>-|TRBJ1-5|TRBV18|many
CASSPDSGPQHF
TGTGCCAGCTCACCGGACTCGGGGCCCCAGCATTTT
>-|TRBJ1-6|TRBV5-6|many
CASSLVSRGIGTYNSPLHF
TGTGCCAGCAGCTTGGTGTCCAGGGGCATCGGGACTTATAATTCACCCCTCCACTTT
>TRBD2|TRBJ2-1|TRBV5-1|-
CASSLGNSGGRSSYNEQFF
TGCGCCAGCAGCTTAGGTAATAGCGGGGGTCGGAGCTCCTACAATGAGCAGTTCTTC
>TRBD2|TRBJ2-5|TRBV6-5|many
CASSYAGGGQETQYF
TGTGCCAGCAGTTACGCGGGGGGCGGTCAAGAGACCCAGTACTTC
>-|TRBJ1-5|TRBV5-5|many
CASSSVRGDQPQHF
TGTGCCAGCAGCTCTGTGCGGGGGGATCAGCCCCAGCATTTT
>-|TRBJ1-1|TRBV29-1|many
CSVSPGNTEAFF
TGCAGCGTTTCTCCAGGTAACACTGAAGCTTTCTTT
>-|TRBJ2-5|TRBV21-1|few
CASPKTEGGLGQETQYF
TGTGCCAGCCCCAAAACCGAAGGGGGCCTAGGCCAAGAGACCCAGTACTTC
>-|TRBJ1-4|TRBV5-1|many
CASSLGTLATNEKLFF
TGCGCCAGCAGCCTCGGGACACTCGCAACTAATGAAAAACTGTTTTTT
>TRBD2|TRBJ2-1|TRBV27|-
CASSLQYFRGVAGGRNEQFF
TGTGCCAGCAGTTTACAATACTTCCGAGGGGTAGCGGGGGGGCGGAATGAGCAGTTCTTC
>TRBD1|TRBJ1-5|TRBV4-2|many
CASSHPRQGASSVGNQPQHF
TGTGCCAGCAGCCATCCCCGGCAGGGGGCGTCCAGCGTGGGCAATCAGCCCCAGCATTTT
>TRBD1|TRBJ1-1|TRBV18|many
CASSPQTGADTEAFF
TGTGCCAGCTCACCGCAAACAGGGGCGGACACTGAAGCTTTCTTT
>-|TRBJ2-5|TRBV5-1|many
CASSLTVQETQYF
TGCGCCAGCAGCCTGACAGTTCAAGAGACCCAGTACTTC
>TRBD1|TRBJ2-2|TRBV12-3/TRBV12-4|-
CTFSLTYPLTGPTGELFF
TGTACCTTCAGTCTGACTTATCCCTTGACAGGGCCCACCGGGGAGCTGTTTTTT
>TRBD1|TRBJ1-1|TRBV28|-
CASSSQGAGMEAFF
TGTGCCAGTAGTTCGCAGGGGGCAGGGATGGAAGCTTTCTTT
>-|TRBJ2-7|TRBV7-9|many
CASSPTGKWHEQYF
TGTGCCAGCAGCCCCACCGGAAAGTGGCACGAGCAGTACTTC
>TRBD1|TRBJ1-2|TRBV5-1|-
CASSEGQGSSYGYTF
TGCGCCAGCAGCGAGGGACAGGGGAGTTCGTATGGCTACACCTTC
>TRBD1|TRBJ2-7|TRBV7-2|many
CASSSGQGAGQYF
TGTGCCAGCAGCTCGGGACAGGGGGCCGGGCAGTACTTC
>TRBD1|TRBJ1-1|TRBV20-1|many
CSASNYGQGDTEAFF
TGCAGTGCTTCAAACTATGGACAGGGGGATACTGAAGCTTTCTTT
>-|TRBJ2-3|TRBV5-1|many
CASSLEWGAGTDTQYF
TGCGCCAGCAGCTTGGAGTGGGGGGCGGGCACAGATACGCAGTATTTT